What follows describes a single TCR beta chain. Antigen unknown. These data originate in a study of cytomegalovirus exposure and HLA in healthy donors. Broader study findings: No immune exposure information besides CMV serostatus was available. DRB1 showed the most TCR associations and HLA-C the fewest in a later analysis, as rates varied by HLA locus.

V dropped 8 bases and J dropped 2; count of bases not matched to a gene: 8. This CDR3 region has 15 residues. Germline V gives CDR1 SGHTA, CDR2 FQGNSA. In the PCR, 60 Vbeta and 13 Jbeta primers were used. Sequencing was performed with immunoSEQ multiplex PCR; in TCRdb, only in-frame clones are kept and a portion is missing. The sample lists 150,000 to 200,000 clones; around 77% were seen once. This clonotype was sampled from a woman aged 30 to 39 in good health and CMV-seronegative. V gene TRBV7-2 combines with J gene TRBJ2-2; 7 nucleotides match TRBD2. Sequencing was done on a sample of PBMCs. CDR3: CASRPSGANTGELFF. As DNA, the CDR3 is TGTGCCAGCCGCCCCAGCGGGGCCAACACCGGGGAGCTGTTTTTT.